This T cell receptor beta chain was sequenced during a study of response to subunit inactivated influenza vaccine. Study-wide results and limits: Few additional T cells are recruited per seasonal influenza vaccination, authors suggested.

This clonotype was observed many times. Its antigen is still unknown. J was trimmed by 6 bases and V by 7 bases; bases with no gene match: 2. This CDR3 has 12 amino acids. TCRdb analysed the RT-PCR reads with MiXCR anew, one entry per CDR3 protein. Of a few hundred thousand distinct CDR3 sequences in the sample, approximately 15% were seen once. The source was PBMCs from blood, collected roughly 12 days after vaccination. This rearrangement joins TRBV12-3 or TRBV12-4 to TRBJ2-2, with 7 bases aligning to TRBD1. The clonotype originates from a man in his fifties or sixties who received an inactivated influenza vaccine. The CDR3 here is CASTRGPGELFF. Written as DNA, the CDR3 is TGTGCCAGCACGAGGGGGCCCGGGGAGCTGTTTTTT.